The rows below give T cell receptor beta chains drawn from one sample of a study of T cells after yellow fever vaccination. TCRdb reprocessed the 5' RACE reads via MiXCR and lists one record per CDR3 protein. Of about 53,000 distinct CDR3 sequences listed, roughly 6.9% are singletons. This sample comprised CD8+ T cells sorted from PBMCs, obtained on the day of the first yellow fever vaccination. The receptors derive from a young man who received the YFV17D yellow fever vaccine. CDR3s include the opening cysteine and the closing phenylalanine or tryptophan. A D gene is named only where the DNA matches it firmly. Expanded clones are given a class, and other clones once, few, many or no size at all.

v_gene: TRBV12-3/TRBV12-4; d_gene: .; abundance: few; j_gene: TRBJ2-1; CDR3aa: CASSSGSYRFYEQFF; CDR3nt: TGTGCCAGCAGTTCTGGATCCTATAGGTTCTATGAGCAGTTCTTC
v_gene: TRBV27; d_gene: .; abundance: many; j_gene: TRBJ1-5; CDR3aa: CASSSAGRALNQPQHF; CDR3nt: TGTGCCAGCAGTTCCGCGGGCAGGGCCCTCAATCAGCCCCAGCATTTT
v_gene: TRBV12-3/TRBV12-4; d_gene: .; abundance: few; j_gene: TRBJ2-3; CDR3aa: CASSSTFTDTQYF; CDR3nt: TGTGCCAGCAGTTCAACATTCACAGATACGCAGTATTTT
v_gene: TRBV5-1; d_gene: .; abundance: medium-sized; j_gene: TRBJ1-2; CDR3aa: CASSLGSLHTF; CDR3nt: TGCGCCAGCAGCTTGGGCAGCCTACACACCTTC
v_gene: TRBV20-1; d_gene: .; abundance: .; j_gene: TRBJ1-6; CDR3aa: CSARDPKNSPLHF; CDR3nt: TGCAGTGCTAGGGACCCAAAGAATTCACCCCTCCACTTT
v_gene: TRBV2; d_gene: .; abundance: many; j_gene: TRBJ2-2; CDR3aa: CASSERGQFYTGELFF; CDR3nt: TGTGCCAGCAGCGAGCGGGGACAGTTTTACACCGGGGAGCTGTTTTTT
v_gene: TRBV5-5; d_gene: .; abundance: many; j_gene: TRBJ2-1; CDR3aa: CASSLGGSYNEQFF; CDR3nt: TGTGCCAGCAGCTTGGGCGGTTCCTACAATGAGCAGTTCTTC
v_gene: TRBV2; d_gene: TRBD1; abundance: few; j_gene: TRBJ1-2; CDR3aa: CASRARGLIYGYTF; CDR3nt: TGTGCCAGCAGAGCCAGGGGGTTAATCTATGGCTACACCTTC
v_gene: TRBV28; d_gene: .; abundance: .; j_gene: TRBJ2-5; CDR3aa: CASKAGQGSQETQYF; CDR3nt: TGTGCCAGCAAGGCCGGGCAGGGGAGTCAAGAGACCCAGTACTTC
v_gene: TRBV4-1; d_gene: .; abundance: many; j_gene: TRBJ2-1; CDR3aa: CASSQELRNEQFF; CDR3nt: TGCGCCAGCAGCCAAGAATTACGAAACGAGCAGTTCTTC
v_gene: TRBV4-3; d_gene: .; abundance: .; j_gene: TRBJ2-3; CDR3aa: CPSSQGLSRRGDTQYF; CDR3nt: TGCCCCAGCAGCCAAGGGTTAAGCAGGAGGGGAGATACGCAGTATTTT
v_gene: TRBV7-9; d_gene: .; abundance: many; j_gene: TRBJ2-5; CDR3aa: CASSLAGETQYF; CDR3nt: TGTGCCAGCAGCTTGGCGGGAGAGACCCAGTACTTC
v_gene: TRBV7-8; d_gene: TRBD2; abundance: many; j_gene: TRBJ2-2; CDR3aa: CASSSLAGITAGELFF; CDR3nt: TGTGCCAGCAGCTCCCTAGCGGGAATAACAGCCGGGGAGCTGTTTTTT
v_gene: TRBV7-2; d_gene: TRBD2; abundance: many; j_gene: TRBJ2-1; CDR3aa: CASSQSGGSYNEQFF; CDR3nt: TGTGCCAGCAGCCAGAGCGGGGGGTCCTACAATGAGCAGTTCTTC
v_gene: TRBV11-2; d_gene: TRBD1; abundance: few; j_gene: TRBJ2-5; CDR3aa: CASQQSARGIMKTQYF; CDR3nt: TGTGCCAGCCAGCAAAGTGCCAGGGGGATAATGAAGACCCAGTACTTC
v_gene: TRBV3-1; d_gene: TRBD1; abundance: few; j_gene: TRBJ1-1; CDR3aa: CASSQDPGQGNEAFF; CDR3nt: TGTGCCAGCAGCCAAGACCCGGGACAGGGGAATGAAGCTTTCTTT
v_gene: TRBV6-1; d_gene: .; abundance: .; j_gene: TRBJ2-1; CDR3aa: CASRRSSEFYEQFF; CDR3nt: TGTGCCAGTAGGAGGTCTAGCGAGTTTTATGAGCAGTTCTTC
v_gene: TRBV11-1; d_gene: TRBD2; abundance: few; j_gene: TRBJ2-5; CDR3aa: CASSLSGGETQYF; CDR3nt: TGTGCCAGCAGCCTTAGCGGGGGAGAGACCCAGTACTTC
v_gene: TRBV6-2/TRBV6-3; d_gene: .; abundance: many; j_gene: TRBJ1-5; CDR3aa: CASSKPSNQPQHF; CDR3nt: TGTGCCAGCAGTAAGCCTAGCAATCAGCCCCAGCATTTT
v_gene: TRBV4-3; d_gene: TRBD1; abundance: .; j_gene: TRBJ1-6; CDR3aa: CASSQSPIRQGRDSPLHF; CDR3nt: TGCGCCAGCAGCCAGTCTCCCATCCGACAGGGGAGGGATTCACCCCTCCACTTT
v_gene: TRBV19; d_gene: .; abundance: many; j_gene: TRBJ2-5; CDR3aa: CASSIGAAGQYF; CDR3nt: TGTGCCAGTAGTATCGGCGCGGCGGGCCAGTACTTC
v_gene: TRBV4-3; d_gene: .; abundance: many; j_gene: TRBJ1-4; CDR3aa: CASSQPETSYEKLFF; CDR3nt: TGCGCCAGCAGCCAACCAGAGACTTCCTATGAAAAACTGTTTTTT
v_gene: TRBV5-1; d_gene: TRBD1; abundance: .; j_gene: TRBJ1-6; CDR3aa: CASSLQTGGSYNSPLHF; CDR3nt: TGCGCCAGCAGCTTACAAACAGGGGGCTCCTATAATTCACCCCTCCACTTT
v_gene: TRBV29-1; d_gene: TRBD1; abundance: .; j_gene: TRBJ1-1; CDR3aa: CSVEGGQGAENTEAFF; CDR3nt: TGCAGCGTTGAAGGGGGGCAGGGGGCTGAGAACACTGAAGCTTTCTTT
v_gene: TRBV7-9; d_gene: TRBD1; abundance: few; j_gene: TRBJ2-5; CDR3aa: CASSLAGWTGEETQYF; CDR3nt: TGTGCCAGCAGCTTAGCCGGTTGGACAGGGGAAGAGACCCAGTACTTC
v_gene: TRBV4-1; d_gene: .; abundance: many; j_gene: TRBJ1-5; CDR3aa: CASSQDMGSNQPQHF; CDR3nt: TGCGCCAGCAGCCAAGATATGGGGAGCAATCAGCCCCAGCATTTT
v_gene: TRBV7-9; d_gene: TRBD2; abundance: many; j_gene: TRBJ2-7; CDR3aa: CASSPPGGGKPYEQYF; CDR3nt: TGTGCCAGCAGCCCTCCCGGCGGGGGGAAACCATACGAGCAGTACTTC
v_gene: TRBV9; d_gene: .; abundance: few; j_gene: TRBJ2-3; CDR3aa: CASSPRSSTDTQYF; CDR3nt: TGTGCCAGCAGCCCCCGCTCAAGCACAGATACGCAGTATTTT
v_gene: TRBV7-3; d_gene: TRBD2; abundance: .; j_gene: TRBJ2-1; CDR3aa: CASSPEAGGYNEQFF; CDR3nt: TGTGCCAGCAGCCCCGAAGCGGGAGGGTACAATGAGCAGTTCTTC
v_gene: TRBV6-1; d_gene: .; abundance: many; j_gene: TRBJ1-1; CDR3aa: CASNRWTNTEAFF; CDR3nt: TGTGCCAGCAACCGGTGGACCAACACTGAAGCTTTCTTT
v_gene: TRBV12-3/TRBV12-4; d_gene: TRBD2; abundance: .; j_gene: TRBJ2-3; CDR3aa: CASSQRGAPTDAQYF; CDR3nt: TGTGCCAGCAGTCAGCGGGGGGCCCCTACGGATGCGCAGTATTTT
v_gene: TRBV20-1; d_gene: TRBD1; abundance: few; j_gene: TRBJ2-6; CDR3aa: CSARDLSGQAESGANVLTF; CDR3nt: TGCAGTGCTAGAGATCTGTCCGGACAGGCCGAGTCTGGGGCCAACGTCCTGACTTTC
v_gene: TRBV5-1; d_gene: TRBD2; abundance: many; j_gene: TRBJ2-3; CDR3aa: CASSLRLAGAADTQYF; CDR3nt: TGCGCCAGCAGCTTAAGACTAGCGGGGGCCGCAGATACGCAGTATTTT
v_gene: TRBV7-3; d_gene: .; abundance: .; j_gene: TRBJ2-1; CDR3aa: CASSLMGAGGTGDEQFF; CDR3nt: TGTGCCAGCAGCTTAATGGGGGCAGGGGGGACTGGGGATGAGCAGTTCTTC
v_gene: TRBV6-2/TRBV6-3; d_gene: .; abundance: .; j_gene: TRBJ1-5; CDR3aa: CASSRSDLRLGNQPQHF; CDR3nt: TGTGCCAGCAGTCGATCGGACCTTCGGCTGGGGAATCAGCCCCAGCATTTT
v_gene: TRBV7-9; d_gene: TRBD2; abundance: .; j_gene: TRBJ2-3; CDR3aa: CASSPLAGYTDTQYF; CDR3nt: TGTGCCAGCAGCCCTCTAGCGGGGTACACAGATACGCAGTATTTT
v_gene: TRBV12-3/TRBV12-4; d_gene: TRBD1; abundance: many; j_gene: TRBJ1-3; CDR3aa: CASSMDRISGNTIYF; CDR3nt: TGTGCCAGCAGCATGGACAGGATCTCTGGAAACACCATATATTTT
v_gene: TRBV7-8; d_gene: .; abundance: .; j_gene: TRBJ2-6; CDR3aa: CASSFTIESGANVLTF; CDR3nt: TGTGCCAGCAGCTTCACGATAGAGTCTGGGGCCAACGTCCTGACTTTC
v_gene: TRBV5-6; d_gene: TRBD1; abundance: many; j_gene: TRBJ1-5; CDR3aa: CASSMGQISNQPQHF; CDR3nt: TGTGCCAGCAGCATGGGACAGATTAGCAATCAGCCCCAGCATTTT
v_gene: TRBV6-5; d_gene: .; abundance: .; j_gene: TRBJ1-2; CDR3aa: CASSYGGTLDGYTF; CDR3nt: TGTGCCAGCAGTTACGGGGGGACACTAGATGGCTACACCTTC
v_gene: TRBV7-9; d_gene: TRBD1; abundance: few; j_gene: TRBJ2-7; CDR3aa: CASSPRQGAYYEQYF; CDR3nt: TGTGCCAGCAGCCCTAGACAGGGGGCTTACTACGAGCAGTACTTC
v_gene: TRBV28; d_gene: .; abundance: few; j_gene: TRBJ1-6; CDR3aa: CASSLSSPSSYNSPLHF; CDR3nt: TGTGCCAGCAGTTTATCATCTCCGAGCTCCTATAATTCACCCCTCCACTTT
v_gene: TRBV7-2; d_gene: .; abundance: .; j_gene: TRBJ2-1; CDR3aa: CASSPRPLDYHSYNEQFF; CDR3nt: TGTGCCAGCAGCCCGAGACCCCTCGACTATCACTCCTACAATGAGCAGTTCTTC
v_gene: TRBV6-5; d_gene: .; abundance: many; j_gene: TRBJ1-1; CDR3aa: CASRPAGGENTEAFF; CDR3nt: TGTGCCAGCAGACCCGCCGGGGGCGAGAACACTGAAGCTTTCTTT
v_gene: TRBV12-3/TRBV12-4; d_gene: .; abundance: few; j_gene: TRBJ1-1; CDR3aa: CASSSRNTEAFF; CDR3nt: TGTGCCAGCAGTTCCCGAAACACTGAAGCTTTCTTT
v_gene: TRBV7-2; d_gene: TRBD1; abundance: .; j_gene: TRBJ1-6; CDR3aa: CASSTPGGGSPLHF; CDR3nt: TGTGCCAGCAGCACACCAGGGGGAGGATCACCCCTCCACTTT
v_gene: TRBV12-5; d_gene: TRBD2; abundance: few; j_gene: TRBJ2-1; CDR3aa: CASGIDLASGGLDEQFF; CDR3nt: TGTGCTAGTGGTATCGACCTTGCCTCGGGGGGACTCGATGAGCAGTTCTTC